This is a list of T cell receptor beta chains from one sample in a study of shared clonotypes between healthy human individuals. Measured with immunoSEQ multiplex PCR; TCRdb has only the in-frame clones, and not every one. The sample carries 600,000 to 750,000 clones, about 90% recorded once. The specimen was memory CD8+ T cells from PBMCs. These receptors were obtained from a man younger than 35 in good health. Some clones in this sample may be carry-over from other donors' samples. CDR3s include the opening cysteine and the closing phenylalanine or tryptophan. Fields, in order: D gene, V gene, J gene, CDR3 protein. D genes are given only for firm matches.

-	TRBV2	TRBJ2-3	CASSEGGVFTDTQYF
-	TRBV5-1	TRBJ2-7	CASSQALGGYYEQYF
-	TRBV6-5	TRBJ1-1	CASTEQGTEAFF
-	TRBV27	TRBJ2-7	CASSFQQGSYEQYF
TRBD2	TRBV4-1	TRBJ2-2	CASSHQGLAGGLGGELFF
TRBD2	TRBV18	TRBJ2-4	CASSLAGTSGRFEAKNIQYF
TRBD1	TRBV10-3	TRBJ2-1	CAISEGTGPRASYNEQFF
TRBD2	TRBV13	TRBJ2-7	CASSLLTSRTYEQYF
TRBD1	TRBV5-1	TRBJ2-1	CASSLLQRDSVYNEQFF
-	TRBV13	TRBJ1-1	CASSLGDTEAFF
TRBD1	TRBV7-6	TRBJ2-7	CASSAPSGQGAYEQYF
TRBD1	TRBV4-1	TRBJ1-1	CASSQAPGQGTTEAFF
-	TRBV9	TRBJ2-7	CASSVGRATSYEQYF
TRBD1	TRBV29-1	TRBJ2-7	CSVRLEGATYEQYF
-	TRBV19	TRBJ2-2	CACCGYANTGELFF
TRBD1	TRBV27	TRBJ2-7	CATSSPGQGSYEQYF
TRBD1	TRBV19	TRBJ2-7	CASSMGQQTSLYF
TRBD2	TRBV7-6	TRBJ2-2	CASSPLAGVRTGELFF
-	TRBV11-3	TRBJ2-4	CASSLDSNIQYF
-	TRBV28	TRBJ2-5	CASSFVGEETQYF
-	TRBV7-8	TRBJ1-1	CASSRTVGPEAFF
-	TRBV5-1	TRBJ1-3	CASSPPLGNTIYF
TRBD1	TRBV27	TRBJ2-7	CASAYDRGNLYEQYF
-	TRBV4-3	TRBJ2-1	CASSQERVNNEQFF
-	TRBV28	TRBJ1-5	CASRFQGGNQPQHF
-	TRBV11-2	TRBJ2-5	CASSAGGEGEETQYF
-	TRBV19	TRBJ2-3	CASSIAEGRGDTQYF
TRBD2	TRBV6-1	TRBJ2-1	CASREQSLAGGLQNEQFF
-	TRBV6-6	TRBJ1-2	CASSYSGRGHNYGYTF
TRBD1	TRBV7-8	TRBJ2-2	CASSLVVLDRGRTGELFF
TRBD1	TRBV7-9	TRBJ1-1	CASSSRDSRNTEAFF
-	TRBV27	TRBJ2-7	CASSWNRYYEQYF
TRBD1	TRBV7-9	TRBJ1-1	CASSLTGRNTEAFF
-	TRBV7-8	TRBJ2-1	CASSLARLSNEQFF
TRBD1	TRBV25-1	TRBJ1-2	CATSGTGPTGYGYTF
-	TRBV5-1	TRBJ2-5	CASSPEMGQYF
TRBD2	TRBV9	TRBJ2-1	CASSAYVAGGLSSYNEQFF
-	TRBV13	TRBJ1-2	CASSLRGFHNYGYTF
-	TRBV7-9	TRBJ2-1	CASSGRLGRHYNEQFF
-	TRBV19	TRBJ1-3	CASSPVDSSGNTIYF
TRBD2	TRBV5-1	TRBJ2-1	CASSARLAGVYNEQFF
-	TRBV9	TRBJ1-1	CASSVGANTEAFF
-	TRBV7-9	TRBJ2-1	CASSLRDKLHNEQFF
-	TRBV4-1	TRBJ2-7	CASSQYLSDEQYF
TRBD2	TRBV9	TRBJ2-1	CASSVAMGTSAYNEQFF
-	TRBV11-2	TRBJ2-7	CASSFAWDEQYF
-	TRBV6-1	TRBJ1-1	CASSLAYTEAFF
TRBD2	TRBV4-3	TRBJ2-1	CASSQAPGGFNEQFF
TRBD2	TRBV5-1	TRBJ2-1	CASSLRTSGYNEQFF
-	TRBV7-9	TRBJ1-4	CASSPRQVGRLNEKLFF
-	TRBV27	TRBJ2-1	CASTTGVRSSYNEQFF
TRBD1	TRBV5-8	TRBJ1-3	CASSWGTGGAYGNTIYF
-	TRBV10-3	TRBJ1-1	CAISITNTEAFF
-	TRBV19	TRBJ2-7	CASSTHGRGPYEQYF
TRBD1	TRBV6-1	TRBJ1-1	CASSEVDRGTEAFF
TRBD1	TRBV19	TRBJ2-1	CASSSRGGQGETYNEQFF
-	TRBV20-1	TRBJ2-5	CSAQTQYF
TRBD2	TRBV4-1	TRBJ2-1	CASSLRGGSYNEQFF
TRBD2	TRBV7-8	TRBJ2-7	CASSPRTSGYEQYF
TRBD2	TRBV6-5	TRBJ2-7	CASSFTSGRAYEQYF